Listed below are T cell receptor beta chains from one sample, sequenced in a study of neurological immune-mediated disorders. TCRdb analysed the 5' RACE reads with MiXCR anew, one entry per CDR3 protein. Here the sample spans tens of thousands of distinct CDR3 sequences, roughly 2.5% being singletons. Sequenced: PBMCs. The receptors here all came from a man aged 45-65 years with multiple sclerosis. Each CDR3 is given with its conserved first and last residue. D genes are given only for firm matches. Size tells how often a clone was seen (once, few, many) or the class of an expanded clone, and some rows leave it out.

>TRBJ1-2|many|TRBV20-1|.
CSARTDGYTF
TGCAGTGCAAGGACAGATGGCTACACCTTC
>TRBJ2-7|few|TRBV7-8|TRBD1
CASSEAQGREQYF
TGTGCCAGCAGCGAAGCACAGGGGCGCGAGCAGTACTTC
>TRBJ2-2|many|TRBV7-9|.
CASSLARQYTGELFF
TGTGCCAGCAGCTTAGCGCGGCAGTACACCGGGGAGCTGTTTTTT
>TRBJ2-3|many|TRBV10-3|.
CAISERDSTDTQYF
TGTGCCATCAGTGAAAGAGATAGCACAGATACGCAGTATTTT
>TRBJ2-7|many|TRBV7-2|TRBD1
CASSFNRGYEQYF
TGTGCCAGCAGCTTTAACAGGGGCTACGAGCAGTACTTC
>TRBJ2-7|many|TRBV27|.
CASSLGGAGAEQYF
TGTGCCAGCAGTTTAGGGGGGGCAGGCGCCGAGCAGTACTTC
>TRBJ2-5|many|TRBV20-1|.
CSARVSRGGETQYF
TGCAGTGCTAGAGTGAGCAGGGGTGGGGAGACCCAGTACTTC
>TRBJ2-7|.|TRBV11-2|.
CASSPQGPFSEQYF
TGTGCCAGCAGCCCGCAGGGGCCCTTCAGCGAGCAGTACTTC
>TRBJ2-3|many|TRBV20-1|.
CSAAARGAGSTDTQYF
TGCAGTGCAGCTGCCCGGGGGGCGGGCAGCACAGATACGCAGTATTTT
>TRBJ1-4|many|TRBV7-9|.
CASSFSVGDEKLFF
TGTGCCAGCAGCTTCTCTGTGGGTGATGAAAAACTGTTTTTT
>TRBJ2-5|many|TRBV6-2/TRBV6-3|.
CASSYPEETQYF
TGTGCCAGCAGTTACCCCGAAGAGACCCAGTACTTC
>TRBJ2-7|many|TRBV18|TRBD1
CASSPTGTGKLKYF
TGTGCCAGCTCACCGACCGGGACAGGGAAATTGAAGTACTTC
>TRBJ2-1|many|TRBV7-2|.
CASSPIEGRGYNEQFF
TGTGCCAGCAGCCCCATTGAGGGCAGGGGATACAATGAGCAGTTCTTC
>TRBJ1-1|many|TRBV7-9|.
CASSFPGLSAMGTEAFF
TGTGCCAGCAGCTTCCCGGGACTTTCAGCGATGGGCACTGAAGCTTTCTTT
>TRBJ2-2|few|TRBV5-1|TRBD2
CASSAFLAGDSTGELFF
TGCGCCAGCAGCGCCTTCCTGGCGGGGGACTCGACCGGGGAGCTGTTTTTT
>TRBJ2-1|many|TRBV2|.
CASRPTSPEQFF
TGTGCCAGCAGACCTACTAGTCCTGAGCAGTTCTTC
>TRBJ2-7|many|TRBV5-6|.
CASSLTGSQFYEQYF
TGTGCCAGCAGCTTGACCGGTTCTCAGTTTTACGAGCAGTACTTC
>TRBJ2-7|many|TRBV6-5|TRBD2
CASSYGGGGYEQYF
TGTGCCAGCAGTTACGGCGGGGGGGGCTACGAGCAGTACTTC
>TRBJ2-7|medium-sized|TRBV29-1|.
CSVEGQAYEQYF
TGCAGCGTTGAAGGACAGGCCTACGAGCAGTACTTC
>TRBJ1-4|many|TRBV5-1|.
CASSLRGGTNEKLFF
TGCGCCAGCAGCTTGAGGGGCGGTACTAATGAAAAACTGTTTTTT
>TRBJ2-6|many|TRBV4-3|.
CASSQDRGSGANVLTF
TGCGCCAGCAGCCAAGATCGGGGCTCTGGGGCCAACGTCCTGACTTTC
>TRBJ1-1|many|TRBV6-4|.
CASSVESDTEAFF
TGTGCCAGCAGTGTAGAATCGGACACTGAAGCTTTCTTT
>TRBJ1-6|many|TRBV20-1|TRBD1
CSAREGAVDSPLHF
TGCAGTGCTAGGGAGGGGGCGGTAGATTCACCCCTCCACTTT
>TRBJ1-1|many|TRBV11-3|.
CASSLGLREAFF
TGTGCCAGCAGCTTAGGGCTCCGTGAAGCTTTCTTT
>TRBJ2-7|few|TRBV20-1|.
CSARQFELGEQYF
TGCAGTGCTCGCCAATTTGAGTTGGGCGAGCAGTACTTC
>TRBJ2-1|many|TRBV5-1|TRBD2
CASSLGVAGGSEQFF
TGCGCCAGCAGCTTGGGAGTAGCGGGGGGGTCTGAGCAGTTCTTC
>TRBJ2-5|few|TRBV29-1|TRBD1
CSARTGVETQYF
TGCAGCGCCCGGACAGGGGTAGAGACCCAGTACTTC
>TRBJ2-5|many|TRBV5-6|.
CASSTDGTGETQYF
TGTGCCAGCAGCACGGACGGGACGGGAGAGACCCAGTACTTC
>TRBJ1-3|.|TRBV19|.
CASNPSGVGNTIYF
TGTGCCAGTAACCCGAGTGGAGTTGGAAACACCATATATTTT
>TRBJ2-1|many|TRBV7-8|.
CASSPVRGGYEQFF
TGTGCCAGCAGCCCGGTGAGGGGGGGCTATGAGCAGTTCTTC
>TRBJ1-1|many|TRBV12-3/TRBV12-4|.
CASSLGEGLALSNTEAFF
TGTGCCAGCAGTTTAGGAGAGGGGTTGGCACTATCGAACACTGAAGCTTTCTTT